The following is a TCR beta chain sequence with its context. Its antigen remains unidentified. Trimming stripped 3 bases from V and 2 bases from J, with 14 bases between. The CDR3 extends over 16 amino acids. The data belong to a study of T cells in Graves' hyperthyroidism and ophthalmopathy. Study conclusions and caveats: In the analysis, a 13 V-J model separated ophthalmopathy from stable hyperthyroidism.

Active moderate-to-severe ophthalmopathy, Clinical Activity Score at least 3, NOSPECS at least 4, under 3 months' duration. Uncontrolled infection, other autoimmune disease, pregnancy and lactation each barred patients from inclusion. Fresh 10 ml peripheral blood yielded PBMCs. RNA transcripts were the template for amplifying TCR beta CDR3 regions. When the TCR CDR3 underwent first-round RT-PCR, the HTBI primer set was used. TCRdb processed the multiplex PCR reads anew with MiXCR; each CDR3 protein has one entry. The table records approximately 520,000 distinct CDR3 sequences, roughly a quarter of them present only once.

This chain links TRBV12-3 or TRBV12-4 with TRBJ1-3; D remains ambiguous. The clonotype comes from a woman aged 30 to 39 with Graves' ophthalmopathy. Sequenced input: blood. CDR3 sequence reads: CASSFAVIRAGNTIYF. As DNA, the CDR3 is TGTGCCAGCAGTTTCGCGGTTATTCGGGCTGGAAACACCATATATTTT.